The 32 T cell receptor beta chains below were found in one sample sequenced in a study of T cells in Graves' hyperthyroidism and ophthalmopathy. Regions amplified from RNA transcripts were the TCR beta CDR3 regions. Using the HTBI primer set, a first-round RT-PCR was run on the TCR CDR3. TCRdb recomputed calls from the multiplex PCR reads with MiXCR, one row per CDR3 protein. This repertoire shows approximately 490,000 distinct CDR3 sequences, less than 25% found once; its top ten account for 45% to 55%. The sequenced sample was blood. The source of these receptors is a woman aged 70-85 years with Graves' ophthalmopathy.

In this sample, this clonotype turned up many times. This chain uses TRBV5-6 with TRBJ2-7; 13 bases line up with TRBD2. The length of the CDR3 is 15 residues. V trimming: 6 bases; J trimming: 5 bases; junction bases outside the gene matches: 8. Germline V gene lookup returns CDR1 SGHDT and CDR2 YYEEEE. DNA for the CDR3: TGTGCCAGCACCCGGACTAGCGGGAGACCCAACGAGCAGTACTTC. It codes for CASTRTSGRPNEQYF.

The J gene is TRBJ1-6, the V gene TRBV5-1, with TRBD1 as a possible D gene (5 bases). The length of the CDR3 is 16 residues. Germline assignment: CDR1 SGHRS and CDR2 YFSETQ. V shed 0 bases and J shed 7 bases, with 14 bases lying between them. CDR3 nucleotide sequence: TGCGCCAGCAGCTTGGCCTCGAGCAGGGCGAATTCACCCCTCCACTTT. This gives the protein CASSLASSRANSPLHF.

CDR3 amino acids: CASSSPSGEQYF. Here the CDR3 DNA reads TGTGCCAGCAGTTCCCCCTCCGGCGAGCAGTACTTC. The chain employs TRBV6-1 and TRBJ2-7, with unresolved D. Per the germline V gene, CDR1 is MNHNS and CDR2 is SASEGT. CDR3 length: 12 amino acids. Trimming left V 5 bases short and J 6 bases short, with 11 bases between.

Turning to this clonotype: This may come from a read error, since a much larger clone is one base off. The chain employs TRBV20-1 and TRBJ2-7, with TRBD2 matching over 11 bases. V trimming: 6 bases; J trimming: 8 bases; junction bases outside the gene matches: 9. CDR1 is DFQATT and CDR2 is SNEGSKA in the germline V gene (reference sequence). CDR3 size: 13 residues. The DNA for the CDR3 is TGCAGTGCCCCGGGACTAGCGGCATACAAGCAGTACTTC. Its protein product is CSAPGLAAYKQYF.

The sample holds a few counts of this clonotype. The genes are TRBV5-4 and TRBJ2-3; possibly TRBD2 for D (5 bases). CDR1 is SGHNT, CDR2 YYREEE, per germline (reference sequence). Trimming took 2 bases from V and 0 from J, leaving 19 bases between them. The CDR3 runs to 18 residues. This CDR3 is CASSFTLGSADSTDTQYF. The CDR3, as DNA: TGTGCCAGCAGCTTCACCTTGGGTAGCGCCGATAGCACAGATACGCAGTATTTT.

V and J are TRBV4-3 and TRBJ1-3, with a weak D call TRBD1 (5 bases). Between the trimmed V and J ends, which lost 3 bases and 4 bases, there was a span of 19 bases. The germline gives CDR1 LGHNA, CDR2 YSLEER. This CDR3 has 17 amino acids. The CDR3 is CASSQLSGTQDGNTIYF. The CDR3 nucleotides read TGCGCCAGCAGCCAGCTCTCCGGGACTCAAGACGGAAACACCATATATTTT.

This clonotype occurred a few times. CDR3: CSARALGLAGVDEQFF. The CDR3 nucleotides are TGCAGTGCTAGAGCGCTAGGACTAGCGGGAGTCGATGAGCAGTTCTTC. The J gene is TRBJ2-1, the V gene TRBV20-1, with 13 positions matching TRBD2. The ends lost 1 base at V and 8 bases at J; junction bases unmatched: 8. Germline assignment: CDR1 DFQATT and CDR2 SNEGSKA (reference sequence). The CDR3 has 16 residues.

This clonotype was seen just once. The CDR3 loop reads CASSSGQVTEAFF. The CDR3 nucleotides read TGTGCCAGCAGCTCGGGACAGGTAACTGAAGCTTTCTTT. The J gene is TRBJ1-1, the V gene TRBV7-7; 8 bases fit TRBD1. The CDR3 covers 13 residues. From germline, CDR1 is SSHAT and CDR2 FNYEAQ (reference sequence). The trim removed 4 bases at V and 5 bases at J, leaving 3 bases unmatched.

This clonotype has more than one count but fewer than ten. The V call is TRBV6-6, the J call TRBJ1-2; weak D call: TRBD1 (6 bases). The germline CDR1 and CDR2 sequences are MNHNY and SVGAGI (reference sequence). The length of the CDR3 is 15 residues. Between the trimmed V and J ends, which lost 2 bases and 5 bases, there was a span of 15 bases. This CDR3 is CASSYRDNPGYGYTF. CDR3 DNA: TGTGCCAGCAGTTACCGGGACAATCCAGGGTATGGCTACACCTTC.

This clonotype was detected ten times or more. V is TRBV6-1 and J is TRBJ1-1; a possible D gene is TRBD1 (5 bases). This CDR3 region has 14 residues. V was clipped by 5 bases and J by 3 bases, with 13 bases between them. Germline values: CDR1 MNHNS, CDR2 SASEGT. CDR3 in amino acids: CASSRRGGDTEAFF. The CDR3 DNA is TGTGCCAGCAGTAGAAGGGGCGGCGACACTGAAGCTTTCTTT.

This clonotype was recorded at least ten times. The V and J genes are TRBV6-5 and TRBJ1-2, with D unclear. Per germline, CDR1 MNHEY and CDR2 SVGAGI. V gave up 2 bases and J gave up 4 bases, with 14 bases separating them. The CDR3 contains 15 residues. CDR3 in amino acids: CASSYARGSGYGYTF. In nucleotides, the CDR3 is TGTGCCAGCAGTTACGCTAGAGGGAGCGGCTATGGCTACACCTTC.

This clonotype came up a few times. The chain joins TRBV15 to TRBJ2-4; tentative D call: TRBD2 (5 bases). The CDR3 runs to 16 residues. Germline-derived CDR1 and CDR2 are LNHNV and YYDKDF (reference sequence). Deletions cut 0 bases from V and 0 bases from J, with 9 bases between. Written as DNA, the CDR3 is TGTGCCACCAGCAGAGACCTCGGGAAAGCCAAAAACATTCAGTACTTC. Translation gives CATSRDLGKAKNIQYF.

This clonotype has a count of ten or more. The V gene is TRBV6-1, the J gene TRBJ2-5; 8 bases agree with TRBD1. This CDR3 is built from 15 residues. Trimming took 5 bases from V and 5 from J; bases not matched to a gene: 10. The V gene's germline CDR1 is MNHNS and CDR2 SASEGT. CDR3 in DNA: TGTGCCAGCAGTATACAGGGGGGAAGCTGGGAGACCCAGTACTTC. This sequence encodes CASSIQGGSWETQYF.

The rearrangement links TRBV19 to TRBJ2-2; 10 bases map to TRBD2. The CDR3 is 17 amino acids. V trimming: 3 bases; J trimming: 4 bases; junction bases outside the gene matches: 8. Per the germline V gene, CDR1 is LNHDA and CDR2 is SQIVND (reference sequence). This chain's CDR3 is CASSIQLAGDGTGELFF. CDR3 in DNA: TGTGCCAGTAGTATCCAGCTAGCGGGAGATGGCACCGGGGAGCTGTTTTTT.

The chain employs TRBV7-2 and TRBJ1-1; 10 nucleotides align to TRBD1. The CDR3 runs to 14 residues. V gave up 3 bases and J gave up 4 bases; unmatched junction bases: 2. Germline assignment: CDR1 SGHTA and CDR2 FQGNSA. The CDR3 DNA reads as TGTGCCAGCAGCTTTGGACAGGGGGTCACTGAAGCTTTCTTT. Its protein is CASSFGQGVTEAFF.

This clonotype was seen a handful of times. The chain links TRBV2 to TRBJ2-3; 12 bases align to TRBD2. V gave up 10 bases and J gave up 3 bases; unmatched junction bases: 5. CDR3 size: 14 residues. CDR1 and CDR2 from the germline V gene are SNHLY and FYNNEI. CDR3 in amino acids: CATGLAGRTDTQYF. Written as DNA, the CDR3 is TGTGCCACCGGACTAGCGGGAAGGACAGATACGCAGTATTTT.

This clonotype was seen only a few times. The DNA of the CDR3 is TGCAGCGTGAGCCGGGTGGGGAACACTGAAGCTTTCTTT. It translates to CSVSRVGNTEAFF. The chain links TRBV29-1 to TRBJ1-1, with no clear D. Germline loops: CDR1 SQVTM, CDR2 ANQGSEA. V was clipped by 6 bases and J by 1 base, with 12 bases between them. This CDR3 has 13 residues.

The rearrangement links TRBV2 to TRBJ1-5, with D unclear. The CDR3 length is 15 residues. Trimming took 4 bases from V and 0 from J, leaving 10 bases between them. The germline CDR1 and CDR2 sequences are SNHLY and FYNNEI. CDR3 sequence reads: CASSAQTYSNQPQHF. The CDR3 coding sequence is TGTGCCAGCAGTGCGCAGACCTATAGCAATCAGCCCCAGCATTTT.

This clonotype was observed a few times. The DNA of the CDR3 is TGTGCCAGCAGTGAACATGCGGGAACCACCTACGAGCAGTACTTC. It codes for CASSEHAGTTYEQYF. This chain links TRBV6-4 with TRBJ2-7; D might be TRBD2 (6 bases). The CDR3 is 15 residues long. The V end was cut by 3 bases, the J end by 2 bases, with 14 bases between. Per germline, CDR1 MRHNA and CDR2 SNTAGT.

The sample holds many counts of this clonotype. This chain links TRBV12-3 or TRBV12-4 with TRBJ1-1, with D perhaps TRBD1 (5 bases). The CDR3 contains 14 residues. Trimming took 6 bases from V and 5 from J, leaving 16 bases between them. The CDR3 here is CASRPGPQGTEAFF. The CDR3 DNA follows: TGTGCCAGCAGACCGGGACCCCAGGGAACTGAAGCTTTCTTT.

This clonotype was counted between two and nine times. The genes are TRBV5-1 and TRBJ1-1; the D is unclear. The germline gives CDR1 SGHRS, CDR2 YFSETQ. With 2 bases removed from V and 1 base from J, the gap between germline ends came to 6 bases. This CDR3 comprises 13 residues. The CDR3 sequence is CASSLEANTEAFF. DNA for the CDR3: TGCGCCAGCAGCTTAGAAGCGAACACTGAAGCTTTCTTT.

The sample holds many counts of this clonotype. The chain recombines TRBV6-1 with TRBJ1-6, with D perhaps matching TRBD1 (6 bases). V lost 5 bases to trimming and J lost 18 bases, with 20 bases between them. The CDR3 loop spans 13 amino acids. Germline loops: CDR1 MNHNS, CDR2 SASEGT. DNA for the CDR3: TGTGCCAGCAGTCCGACGACAGGTGGTATTTCCCACTTT. Amino acids: CASSPTTGGISHF.

This clonotype was observed at least ten times. The rearrangement uses TRBV11-2 and TRBJ2-3; no definite D call. From germline, CDR1 is SGHAT and CDR2 FQNNGV. CDR3 length: 14 amino acids. Trimming removed 5 bases at V and 6 bases at J, with 15 bases between. The CDR3 sequence is CASSQGSAPDTQYF. For the CDR3, the DNA is TGTGCCAGCAGCCAAGGATCAGCTCCGGATACGCAGTATTTT. The full variable domain, with the rest looked up from reference TRBV11-2 and TRBJ2-3, is EAGVAQSPRYKIIEKRQSVAFWCNPISGHATLYWYQQILGQGPKLLIQFQNNGVVDDSQLPKDRFSAERLKGVDSTLKIQPAKLEDSAVYLCASSQGSAPDTQYFGPGTRLTVL.

This chain joins TRBV5-1 and TRBJ2-5, with D perhaps TRBD2 (5 bases). Trimming took off 7 bases at V and 5 bases at J, with 18 bases between the two ends. This CDR3 spans 14 amino acids. The germline CDR1 and CDR2 sequences are SGHRS and YFSETQ. The CDR3 is CASSPGNRRETQYF. CDR3 coding DNA: TGCGCCAGCTCCCCCGGGAATCGGAGGGAGACCCAGTACTTC. The full variable domain, its missing parts supplied by reference TRBV5-1 and TRBJ2-5, is KAGVTQTPRYLIKTRGQQVTLSCSPISGHRSVSWYQQTPGQGLQFLFEYFSETQRNKGNFPGRFSGRQFSNSRSEMNVSTLELGDSALYLCASSPGNRRETQYFGPGTRLLVL.

This clonotype was seen a few times. The chain recombines TRBV6-5 with TRBJ2-5; 13 bases fit TRBD2. The CDR3 is 15 amino acids. Germline V lookup: CDR1 MNHEY, CDR2 SVGAGI. J lost 6 bases, V lost 4 bases, and 5 bases had no gene match. CDR3 DNA: TGTGCCAGCAGTTCCAGGACTAGCGGGAGTCAGACCCAGTACTTC. It codes for CASSSRTSGSQTQYF.

There are many counts of this clonotype. The V and J genes are TRBV24-1 and TRBJ2-5; possible D gene TRBD1, 6 bases. Per the germline V gene, CDR1 is KGHDR and CDR2 is SFDVKD. The CDR3 has 12 amino acids. Trimming removed 5 bases from V and 5 bases from J, with 8 bases in between. CDR3 in DNA: TGTGCCACCAGTGCAAGGGGGGAGACCCAGTACTTC. This gives the protein CATSARGETQYF.

The V call is TRBV15, the J call TRBJ1-6, with D possibly matching TRBD1 (5 bases). V lost 2 bases, J lost 9 bases, and 14 bases lay in between. Germline CDR1 is LNHNV and CDR2 is YYDKDF (reference sequence). The CDR3 has 15 residues. The CDR3 loop reads CATSRRITTGSPLHF. In DNA, the CDR3 is TGTGCCACCAGCAGACGCATCACAACAGGTTCACCCCTCCACTTT.

Only a few counts were recorded for this clonotype. The chain joins TRBV19 to TRBJ2-5, with TRBD2 identical over 8 bases. Trimming removed 3 bases from V and 1 base from J; junction bases left unmatched: 4. This CDR3 spans 15 amino acids. Germline values: CDR1 LNHDA, CDR2 SQIVND (reference sequence). The CDR3 DNA reads as TGTGCCAGTAGTATCTTCGCGGGAGGCCAAGAGACCCAGTACTTC. It encodes CASSIFAGGQETQYF.

Of note for this clonotype: The junction does not match germline at one end; this may be a read error. The CDR3 reads CASMPSEDQETQYF. DNA of the CDR3: TGTGCCAGCATGCCTAGCGAAGACCAAGAGACCCAGTATTTC. The chain is built from TRBV27 and TRBJ2-5, with TRBD2 as a possible D gene (6 bases). This CDR3 has 14 amino acids. Germline V gene data show CDR1 as MNHEY and CDR2 as SMNVEV (reference sequence).

This clonotype was detected ten times or more. The V call is TRBV24-1, the J call TRBJ1-3; D gene unclear. This CDR3 contains 13 residues. Trimming cost V 8 bases and J 4 bases, with 11 bases left between them. Germline V lookup: CDR1 KGHDR, CDR2 SFDVKD. CDR3 in DNA: TGTGCCACCACGAGGTGGAGAGGAAACACCATATATTTT. Amino acids: CATTRWRGNTIYF.

The J gene is TRBJ2-1, the V gene TRBV30; 12 bases are a match to TRBD2. Trimming cost V 4 bases and J 7 bases; bases outside gene matches: 8. Germline CDR1 and CDR2: GTSNPN and SVGIG (reference sequence). The CDR3 has 15 amino acids. CDR3 sequence reads: CAWTSGRGTRNEQFF. The CDR3 bases are TGTGCCTGGACTAGCGGGAGGGGTACGAGGAATGAGCAGTTCTTC.

The chain combines TRBV13 with TRBJ2-3, with D unclear. Looked up from germline, CDR1 is PRHDT and CDR2 is FYEKMQ (reference sequence). Deletions cut 4 bases from V and 7 bases from J, with 9 bases between. The CDR3 runs to 12 residues. The CDR3 DNA sequence: TGTGCCAGCAGCTCAGGTCGGTATACGCAGTATTTT. Its protein is CASSSGRYTQYF.